The 2 T cell receptor beta chains listed next were all sequenced from one sample in a study of shared clonotypes between healthy human individuals. Repertoires were generated with immunoSEQ multiplex PCR, while TCRdb's copy carries only in-frame clones and drops some. The sample yields approximately 340,000 clones, less than 75% seen once. Sample: memory CD4+ T cells sorted from blood. Specified subset: CD45RA-negative fraction. The receptors shown here come from a man younger than 40 in good health.

The chain links TRBV9 to TRBJ2-1, with TRBD2 matching over 11 bases. Looked up from germline, CDR1 is SGDLS and CDR2 is YYNGEE. Germline trimming cut 2 bases from V and 9 bases from J; bases unmatched to any gene: 10. This CDR3 comprises 16 residues. Here the CDR3 reads CASSVGTSGIAIEQFF. In DNA, the CDR3 is TGTGCCAGCAGCGTCGGGACTAGCGGTATAGCGATTGAGCAGTTCTTC.

The V call is TRBV7-2, the J call TRBJ2-2, with 7 nucleotides matching TRBD1. The V and J ends lost 0 bases and 2 bases, in that order; junction bases with no gene match: 3. CDR3 length: 16 residues. Looked up from germline, CDR1 is SGHTA and CDR2 is FQGNSA. The CDR3 DNA reads as TGTGCCAGCAGCTTAGCAGGGGGCGGAAACACCGGGGAGCTGTTTTTT. It codes for CASSLAGGGNTGELFF.